This T cell receptor beta chain was captured in a study of T-cell memory formation after mild COVID-19. On this clonotype itself: What it binds is not known.

CDR1 and CDR2 (germline): SGHDT, YYEEEE. The CDR3 is made up of 16 amino acids. The ends lost 2 bases at V and 4 bases at J; junction bases unmatched: 4. Broader study findings: Pre-infection memory held some responding clones, suggesting pre-existing cross-reactive T cells responded. Contracting CD8+ clones were enriched in EMRA, CD4+ mainly in CM and EM.

After 5'RACE with constant-segment primers, TCR alpha and TCR beta cDNA libraries carrying sample barcodes and UMIs were obtained. TCRdb re-derived calls from the 5' RACE reads in MiXCR, one entry per CDR3 protein. Of hundreds of thousands of distinct CDR3 sequences in the sample, around 20% are singletons; the top ten hold 12%. V gene TRBV5-6 combines with J gene TRBJ2-2; 11 nucleotides agree with TRBD1. Sequencing input: PBMCs or a T cell subset sorted from them (not recorded which). This clonotype was obtained from an adult woman who had mild COVID-19 (a few samples of this study predate the infection). Cell type and time point are not known. CDR3 loop: CASSFRTGGITGELFF. DNA for the CDR3: TGTGCCAGCAGCTTTAGGACAGGGGGCATCACCGGGGAGCTGTTTTTT.